Only a few counts were recorded for the clone carrying this TCR beta chain. Its antigen is currently unknown. This sample is drawn from a study of blood T cells in healthy people across ages. Overall study results and limits: Measured against age, TCR beta diversity per million T cells decreased in a roughly linear manner.

PCR was performed a second time for 7 to 11 cycles using a sample-barcoded 5' primer and a J-beta primer mix. TCRdb re-derived calls from the 5' RACE reads in MiXCR, one entry per CDR3 protein. Here the sample spans 540,000 or so distinct CDR3 sequences, around half being singletons. Germline lookup yields CDR1 SGHRS and CDR2 YFSETQ. This CDR3 spans 16 amino acids. Trimming took 0 bases from V and 2 from J; bases not matched to a gene: 5. V gene TRBV5-1 combines with J gene TRBJ2-1; TRBD2 aligns across 7 bases. Material: blood. The sequence came from a man older than 75 in good health. The CDR3 loop reads CASSLDGGGPYNEQFF. The DNA for the CDR3 is TGCGCCAGCAGCTTGGACGGCGGGGGACCCTACAATGAGCAGTTCTTC.